The clone carrying this T cell receptor (beta chain) has a handful of counts. What it binds is not known. V lost 3 bases to trimming and J lost 12 bases, with 12 bases between them. This CDR3 has 12 residues. Germline values: CDR1 SGHDN, CDR2 FVKESK. This sample was included in a study of post-analysis software for immune sequencing data. Across the study: Progressive-relapsing, secondary progressive and relapsing-remitting multiple sclerosis were among the disease courses included.

Prepared TCR beta cDNA libraries contained unique molecular identifiers. Once about 0.85 to 10 million T cells were used, hundreds of thousands of cDNA molecules resulted. TCRdb ran MiXCR on the PCR reads and lists one entry per CDR3 protein. The table includes roughly 580,000 distinct CDR3 sequences, about 40% detected once. Study observations and caveats: Batch-mates among the samples co-clustered strongly by F measure. Multiple sclerosis patients had significantly lower normalized Chao1 diversity than controls. Patients carried roughly 5 TRBV segments more frequently than controls did, and TRBV5-6, TRBV5-1 and TRBV20-1 were among them.

The sequence was collected from a girl aged 5 to 17 with multiple sclerosis. Sequenced material: blood. This chain connects TRBV14 to TRBJ2-1; weak D call: TRBD2 (5 bases). The CDR3 DNA follows: TGTGCCAGCAGCCAGGCCTGGGCGGGGCAGTTCTTC. This sequence encodes CASSQAWAGQFF.